The T cell receptor (beta chain) described here comes from a study of blood T cell repertoires in COVID-19. The CDR3 consists of 15 residues. V was clipped by 5 bases and J by 4 bases, with 15 bases between them. The germline CDR1 and CDR2 sequences are SGHAT and FQNNGV. TCRdb's table, derived via immunoSEQ multiplex PCR, lists solely in-frame clones and lacks some. The repertoire includes about 400,000 clones, 87% of them detected once, and about a tenth sits in the top ten. The sample comprised PBMCs or T cells enriched from blood (not recorded which). This sequence joins TRBV11-2 and TRBJ2-1, with no clear D. This clonotype was sampled from a woman between 50 and 59 years old who had recovered from COVID-19. DNA for the CDR3: TGTGCCAGCAGCCCTGGCGGAGTCTTATACAATGAGCAGTTCTTC. Translating gives CASSPGGVLYNEQFF.